These 32 T cell receptor beta chains were all obtained from the same sample, sequenced in a study of long-term antiretroviral therapy in people with HIV. Run at survey level, the immunoSEQ assay was version v3.0. Some clones are missing from TCRdb's copy, which holds only in-frame ones; the method was immunoSEQ multiplex PCR. The sample records about 28,000 clones, 85% to 95% being singletons. This specimen consisted of unsorted PBMCs, obtained 5.3 years after starting antiretroviral therapy. These receptors came from a man aged 45-65 years with HIV.

This clone was found once. This chain connects TRBV5-1 to TRBJ1-1; TRBD1 might be the D (5 bases). V dropped 0 bases and J dropped 5 bases, with 11 bases sitting between them. Germline values: CDR1 SGHRS, CDR2 YFSETQ. The CDR3 extends over 14 amino acids. CDR3 residues: CASSLVGAGTEAFF. The CDR3, as DNA: TGCGCCAGCAGCTTGGTAGGGGCAGGGACTGAAGCTTTCTTT.

The chain joins TRBV5-1 to TRBJ1-1; D is unclear. Trimming took 2 bases from V and 5 from J, leaving 10 bases between them. CDR1 and CDR2 from the germline V gene are SGHRS and YFSETQ. The CDR3 has 13 amino acids. CDR3 protein: CASSFEGRTEAFF. CDR3 sequence (DNA): TGCGCCAGCAGCTTTGAGGGTCGAACTGAAGCTTTCTTT.

The chain has TRBV28 and TRBJ2-7; 8 positions agree with TRBD1. The CDR3 covers 12 residues. V shed 8 bases and J 2 bases; nucleotides not matched to a gene: 2. Germline loops: CDR1 MDHEN, CDR2 SYDVKM. The CDR3: CASWDRPYEQYF. In nucleotides, the CDR3 is TGTGCCAGCTGGGACAGGCCCTACGAGCAGTACTTC.

The chain joins TRBV27 to TRBJ2-3, with 8 nucleotides matching TRBD2. Trimming took 4 bases from V and 4 from J; bases not matched to a gene: 16. Per germline, CDR1 MNHEY and CDR2 SMNVEV (reference sequence). The CDR3 extends over 18 amino acids. As DNA, the CDR3 is TGTGCCAGCAGTTCCCGCGTGGGTAGCGGGGCATGGGCAGATACGCAGTATTTT. Encoded protein: CASSSRVGSGAWADTQYF.

The chain has TRBV29-1 and TRBJ2-7; the match to TRBD1 covers 7 bases. Trimming at V came to 4 bases and at J to 2 bases, leaving 8 bases not matched to a gene. The CDR3 sequence is 14 residues long. Germline CDR1 reads SQVTM; CDR2 reads ANQGSEA. Here the CDR3 reads CSVVHRGVAYEQYF. DNA for the CDR3: TGCAGCGTTGTTCACAGGGGTGTTGCCTACGAGCAGTACTTC.

This clone occurred once. V gene TRBV5-4 combines with J gene TRBJ1-2, with 9 nucleotides matching TRBD1. In germline, CDR1 is SGHNT, CDR2 YYREEE (reference sequence). The CDR3 runs 15 residues. V shed 5 bases, J shed 7 bases, and the junction held 12 bases outside the gene matches. The CDR3 DNA sequence: TGTGCCAGCAGACCTCCGGGACAGGGCATCTCTGGCTACACCTTC. This encodes CASRPPGQGISGYTF.

As concerns this clone: In the same sample, other DNA sequences code for this CDR3. CDR3 nucleotide sequence: TGTGCCAGCAGCTTGAGAGGGGGGAATGAGCAGTTCTTC. Its translation: CASSLRGGNEQFF. The V gene is TRBV5-4, the J gene TRBJ2-1, with D perhaps TRBD1 or TRBD2 (6 bases each). This CDR3 has 13 residues. V lost 1 base and J lost 7, with 9 bases in between. Germline loops: CDR1 SGHNT, CDR2 YYREEE (reference sequence).

The chain joins TRBV28 to TRBJ1-1; D is unresolved. The CDR3 contains 15 residues. The germline V and J ends were trimmed by 4 bases and 5 bases, with 17 bases remaining between them. Germline CDR1 MDHEN, CDR2 SYDVKM. DNA for the CDR3: TGTGCCAGCAGTTCTAGCCCCGGGTCGCCTACTGAAGCTTTCTTT. Residues: CASSSSPGSPTEAFF.

The genes are TRBV29-1 and TRBJ1-2; D is ambiguous. Germline lookup yields CDR1 SQVTM and CDR2 ANQGSEA. Trimming removed 0 bases from V and 6 bases from J, with 17 bases in between. This CDR3 is built from 15 residues. The CDR3 DNA reads as TGCAGCGTTGAAGATTCGGCCGGGAGGTTTCATGGCTACACCTTC. As protein: CSVEDSAGRFHGYTF.

The CDR3 is CASSLGTAINSPLHF. As DNA, the CDR3 is TGTGCCAGCAGCTTGGGGACAGCGATCAATTCACCCCTCCACTTT. The rearrangement joins TRBV5-6 to TRBJ1-6; weak D call: TRBD1 (6 bases). The V end lost 0 bases, the J end lost 7 bases, and 11 bases lay between the germline ends. This CDR3 has 15 amino acids. CDR1 and CDR2 (germline): SGHDT, YYEEEE.

This clone was seen only once. This chain connects TRBV19 to TRBJ2-7, with D uncertain. Germline V lookup: CDR1 LNHDA, CDR2 SQIVND (reference sequence). Trimming cost V 2 bases and J 6 bases, with 11 bases left between them. The CDR3 consists of 13 residues. The CDR3: CASSISASTEQYF. CDR3 DNA sequence: TGTGCCAGTAGTATAAGCGCCTCTACCGAGCAGTACTTC.

The chain links TRBV21-1 to TRBJ2-4; TRBD1 is the table's D call, not checked against the DNA. TRBV21-1 corresponds to a pseudogene. This CDR3 contains 18 residues. CDR3 coding DNA: TGTGCCAGCAGCAAAGCAGGGGCGGCAGGGGTATACAAAAACATTCAGTACTTC. Translated, it gives CASSKAGAAGVYKNIQYF.

This clone was seen only once. Here the CDR3 DNA reads TGTGCCAGCAGCTTCGACAGGGGGCCCGACGAGCAGTACTTC. Protein: CASSFDRGPDEQYF. V is TRBV7-6 and J is TRBJ2-7, with 10 bases fitting TRBD1. After removal of 3 bases from V and 5 bases from J, the junction contained 4 bases not matched to a gene. The CDR3 consists of 14 residues. Looked up from germline, CDR1 is SGHVS and CDR2 is FNYEAQ.

The rearrangement links TRBV7-2 to TRBJ2-3, with D possibly being TRBD2 (5 bases). The CDR3 is 14 residues long. Trimming stripped 5 bases from V and 1 base from J, with 10 bases between. Germline CDR1 and CDR2: SGHTA and FQGNSA. The CDR3 protein is CASSRRSGTDTQYF. The CDR3 DNA sequence: TGTGCCAGCAGCCGACGTAGCGGCACAGATACGCAGTATTTT.

The chain uses TRBV11-2 and TRBJ1-6, with D maybe TRBD1 (5 bases). Germline CDR1 SGHAT, CDR2 FQNNGV. This CDR3 spans 16 amino acids. V lost 0 bases to trimming and J lost 0 bases, with 6 bases between them. CDR3 residues: CASSLDDSSYNSPLHF. The DNA of the CDR3 is TGTGCCAGCAGCTTAGATGACAGCTCCTATAATTCACCCCTCCACTTT.

J is TRBJ2-7 and V is TRBV7-6; a weak D match, TRBD2 (5 bases). The CDR3 is 13 residues long. V lost 1 base and J 6 bases, leaving 10 bases between the germline ends. Looked up from germline, CDR1 is SGHVS and CDR2 is FNYEAQ. CDR3 coding DNA: TGTGCCAGCAGCTTAGACCAGGCGGGCGAGCAGTACTTC. Encoded protein: CASSLDQAGEQYF.

In its sample, this clone was seen a few times. CDR3 protein: CASSFRGGGTGELFF. CDR3 coding DNA: TGTGCCAGCAGCTTTCGAGGGGGAGGTACCGGGGAGCTGTTTTTT. The chain joins TRBV7-2 to TRBJ2-2; D assignment may be TRBD1 or TRBD2 (6 bases each). V was cut by 3 bases and J by 5 bases, with 13 bases left in between. This CDR3 contains 15 residues. Per the germline V gene, CDR1 is SGHTA and CDR2 is FQGNSA.

The CDR3 spells CSVAQGNEKLFF. The CDR3, as DNA: TGCAGCGTTGCCCAGGGTAATGAAAAACTGTTTTTT. The chain carries TRBV29-1 and TRBJ1-4; perhaps TRBD1 as D (5 bases). The CDR3 consists of 12 residues. The germline gives CDR1 SQVTM, CDR2 ANQGSEA. V was clipped by 4 bases and J by 4 bases, with 7 bases between them.

The rearrangement uses TRBV19 and TRBJ1-1; possibly TRBD1 for D (5 bases). CDR1 and CDR2 from the germline V gene are LNHDA and SQIVND (reference sequence). The germline V and J ends were trimmed by 7 bases and 2 bases, with 23 bases remaining between them. The CDR3 runs to 17 residues. The CDR3 region has the DNA TGTGCCAGTAATATGCCAGGCGGGGGTTATGTTAACACTGAAGCTTTCTTT. Protein: CASNMPGGGYVNTEAFF. The full variable domain, its missing parts supplied by reference TRBV19 and TRBJ1-1, is DGGITQSPKYLFRKEGQNVTLSCEQNLNHDAMYWYRQDPGQGLRLIYYSQIVNDFQKGDIAEGYSVSREKKESFPLTVTSAQKNPTAFYLCASNMPGGGYVNTEAFFGQGTRLTVV.

The chain combines TRBV2 with TRBJ1-6, with 8 bases that match TRBD1. This CDR3 has 14 amino acids. Germline CDR1 reads SNHLY; CDR2 reads FYNNEI. V shed 2 bases, J shed 7 bases, and the junction held 1 base outside the gene matches. The CDR3 nucleotides are TGTGCCAGCAGTGAAACAGGGGGGAATTCACCCCTCCACTTT. Protein: CASSETGGNSPLHF.

This rearrangement joins TRBV9 to TRBJ1-2, with 8 positions matching TRBD1. The CDR3 covers 13 residues. Unmatched junction bases numbered 6, after V lost 0 bases and J lost 11 bases. Germline assignment: CDR1 SGDLS and CDR2 YYNGEE. CDR3 sequence (DNA): TGTGCCAGCAGCGTAGGACAGGGGTTTGGGTACACCTTC. Its translation: CASSVGQGFGYTF.

V and J are TRBV6-6 and TRBJ2-3; D possibly uses TRBD1 or TRBD2 (5 bases each). V dropped 5 bases and J dropped 1 base, with 10 bases sitting between them. Germline CDR1 reads MNHNY; CDR2 reads SVGAGI (reference sequence). There are 14 residues in the CDR3. The CDR3 region is CASSEQGGTDTQYF. In DNA form, the CDR3 reads TGTGCCAGCAGTGAGCAGGGAGGCACAGATACGCAGTATTTT.

The chain employs TRBV27 and TRBJ1-1, with no clear D. From germline, CDR1 is MNHEY and CDR2 SMNVEV (reference sequence). The CDR3 contains 13 residues. The ends were cut back, 6 bases at V and 1 base at J, with 9 bases in the middle. The CDR3 spells CASSDGWNTEAFF. The CDR3 region has the DNA TGTGCCAGCAGCGACGGGTGGAACACTGAAGCTTTCTTT.

This clone was seen once. The rearrangement joins TRBV5-6 to TRBJ2-2; D perhaps matches TRBD2 (5 bases). Trimming stripped 4 bases from V and 8 bases from J, with 6 bases between. From germline, CDR1 is SGHDT and CDR2 YYEEEE. This CDR3 spans 11 amino acids. The CDR3 DNA sequence: TGTGCCAGCAGCGGAGGTGGGGAGCTGTTTTTT. Protein product: CASSGGGELFF. The whole variable domain, filled in from reference TRBV5-6 and TRBJ2-2, reads DAGVTQSPTHLIKTRGQQVTLRCSPKSGHDTVSWYQQALGQGPQFIFQYYEEEERQRGNFPDRFSGHQFPNYSSELNVNALLLGDSALYLCASSGGGELFFGEGSRLTVL.

This clone occurred once. This rearrangement joins TRBV7-2 to TRBJ1-3, with D possibly matching TRBD1 (6 bases). Germline assignment: CDR1 SGHTA and CDR2 FQGNSA. Trimming pared 5 bases from V and 2 bases from J, leaving 13 bases between. The CDR3 loop spans 15 amino acids. The CDR3 bases are TGTGCCAGCAGCCCCCGGAACAGGGCTGGAAACACCATATATTTT. Protein sequence: CASSPRNRAGNTIYF.

V is TRBV29-1 and J is TRBJ1-1; D uncertain. The ends were cut back, 2 bases at V and 6 bases at J, with 10 bases in the middle. The length of the CDR3 is 12 residues. Germline V gene sequence: CDR1 SQVTM, CDR2 ANQGSEA. CDR3: CSVERGRPEAFF. The DNA of the CDR3 is TGCAGCGTTGAACGAGGCAGGCCTGAAGCTTTCTTT.

The gene calls are TRBV5-5 and TRBJ2-7; maybe TRBD2 (5 bases). Per germline, CDR1 SGHKS and CDR2 YYEKEE (reference sequence). V lost 0 bases and J lost 3, with 10 bases in between. The CDR3 extends over 14 amino acids. The CDR3 spells CASSLGSGSYEQYF. The CDR3 bases are TGTGCCAGCAGCTTGGGTTCGGGGAGCTACGAGCAGTACTTC. Combining the CDR3 with reference TRBV5-5 and TRBJ2-7 gives the whole variable domain DAGVTQSPTHLIKTRGQQVTLRCSPISGHKSVSWYQQVLGQGPQFIFQYYEKEERGRGNFPDRFSARQFPNYSSELNVNALLLGDSALYLCASSLGSGSYEQYFGPGTRLTVT.

The chain uses TRBV28 and TRBJ2-7; 12 bases align to TRBD1. CDR3 length equals 14 residues. Germline V gene sequence: CDR1 MDHEN, CDR2 SYDVKM. V was clipped by 7 bases and J by 4 bases; unmatched bases: 5. The CDR3 sequence is CASTPGQGAYEQYF. Here the CDR3 DNA reads TGTGCCAGCACCCCGGGACAGGGGGCATACGAGCAGTACTTC.

This chain links TRBV29-1 with TRBJ1-1; tentatively, D is TRBD1 (5 bases). Per germline, CDR1 SQVTM and CDR2 ANQGSEA. CDR3 length: 13 residues. Trimming took off 3 bases at V and 10 bases at J, with 18 bases between the two ends. CDR3 sequence reads: CSVDARASGGAFF. For the CDR3, the DNA is TGCAGCGTTGACGCGCGGGCATCGGGGGGAGCTTTCTTT.

Note on this clone: The identical CDR3 is also encoded by other nucleotide sequences in the sample. CDR3 sequence reads: CASSVGTGDEKLFF. In nucleotides, the CDR3 is TGTGCCAGCAGCGTAGGGACAGGGGATGAAAAACTGTTTTTT. The V and J genes are TRBV9 and TRBJ1-4; 9 positions agree with TRBD1. This CDR3 region has 14 residues. Germline V CDR1 and CDR2: SGDLS, YYNGEE. With V trimmed by 0 bases and J by 6 bases, 0 bases remained unmatched.

The chain has TRBV5-1 and TRBJ2-1; TRBD2 matches 7 bases. J gave up 12 bases and V 5 bases, and 14 bases lay outside the gene matches. CDR1 and CDR2 (germline): SGHRS, YFSETQ. This CDR3 is 14 amino acids long. The CDR3 sequence: CASRLGGVGGSQFF. CDR3 nucleotides: TGCGCCAGCAGACTGGGTGGGGTCGGGGGGTCGCAGTTCTTC.

The chain recombines TRBV14 with TRBJ2-7; D is unresolved. The CDR3 contains 15 residues. Trimming removed 1 base from V and 6 bases from J, with 16 bases in between. Germline V gives CDR1 SGHDN, CDR2 FVKESK. The CDR3 sequence is CASSQVHGVTSEQYF. The CDR3 DNA is TGTGCCAGCAGCCAAGTTCACGGAGTCACCTCCGAGCAGTACTTC.